This TCR beta chain derives from a study of blood T cell repertoires in COVID-19. Study at large: In each case, the material was cDNA or gDNA derived from T cells, B-cell-depleted T cells, or PBMCs.

Profiling relied on immunoSEQ multiplex PCR, and the TCRdb table lists in-frame clones only, not all of them. This table holds about 460,000 clones, 75% to 90% found once. The V gene's germline CDR1 is GTSNPN and CDR2 SVGIG (reference sequence). V was shortened by 0 bases and J by 8 bases, with 10 bases between the two germline ends. The CDR3 contains 12 residues. Sequences were obtained from PBMCs or T cells enriched from blood (not recorded which). The receptor was isolated from a woman aged 60-75 years who had recovered from COVID-19. V is TRBV30 and J is TRBJ1-2; TRBD1 might be the D (5 bases). The CDR3 nucleotides read TGTGCCTGGAGTGTAGGGGTAGTGGGCTACACCTTC. This gives the protein CAWSVGVVGYTF.